This T cell receptor (beta chain) came from a study of cytomegalovirus exposure and HLA in healthy donors. Study outcomes and limitations: Cytomegalovirus status, reportedly, was diagnosed with high specificity and sensitivity by the classifier.

Germline V gene lookup returns CDR1 SGHRS and CDR2 YFSETQ. Trimming removed 0 bases at V and 8 bases at J, with 11 bases between. The CDR3 consists of 14 residues. Measured with immunoSEQ multiplex PCR; TCRdb has only the in-frame clones, and not every one. The sample includes 300,000 to 400,000 clones, approximately 91% seen only once; the top ten take about 0.96%. With regard to this clone: Its antigen is still unknown.

The V and J genes are TRBV5-1 and TRBJ1-4; maybe TRBD1 (5 bases). The sample taken for sequencing was PBMCs. The sequence came from a man aged 30 to 39 in good health and CMV-seronegative. CDR3 sequence: CASSLAGSQEKLFF. CDR3 nucleotides: TGCGCCAGCAGCTTGGCAGGGTCCCAAGAAAAACTGTTTTTT.